These T cell receptor beta chains were read from a single sample in a study of cytomegalovirus exposure and HLA in healthy donors. Using immunoSEQ multiplex PCR, the repertoire was profiled, and TCRdb retains in-frame clones only, with some absent. The table lists tens of thousands of clones, around 79% of them singletons. Input material: PBMCs. The receptors derive from a middle-aged woman in good health and CMV-seropositive. Both conserved end residues are part of each CDR3. The size field is filled for only some rows; it gives once, few, many or a size class.

length,size,V,J,CDR3
14,few,TRBV6-1,TRBJ1-1,CASSQSPRDNEAFF
13,.,TRBV7-2,TRBJ2-7,CASTGREGHEQYF
12,.,TRBV28,TRBJ2-3,CASGRSTDTQYF
13,.,TRBV5-1,TRBJ1-2,CASSSSGAYGYTF
16,.,TRBV11-2,TRBJ2-7,CASTPLGIADSYEQYF
16,.,TRBV6-5,TRBJ1-2,CASSYVLGGNDYGYTF
17,.,TRBV4-1,TRBJ2-2,CASSQDSGGGRTGELFF
15,.,TRBV28,TRBJ2-3,CASSLSGDYTDTQYF
16,.,TRBV10-3,TRBJ2-1,CAIGRSGLDGSNEQFF
12,.,TRBV6-5,TRBJ1-1,CASSSGNTEAFF
15,.,TRBV7-8,TRBJ2-3,CASRKDRIITDTQYF
13,once,TRBV29-1,TRBJ1-2,CSVGQGGNYGYTF
14,.,TRBV4-2,TRBJ1-2,CASSPLEGNYGYTF
12,.,TRBV29-1,TRBJ2-2,CSVATHTGELFF
14,.,TRBV29-1,TRBJ1-1,CSVWDTRMNTEAFF
17,.,TRBV5-1,TRBJ1-6,CASSLGSGGSYNSPLHF
14,.,TRBV7-2,TRBJ1-4,CASSLASTNEKLFF
15,.,TRBV28,TRBJ1-1,CASRTYRIQNTEAFF
14,once,TRBV29-1,TRBJ1-2,CSVEDRFILYGYTF
14,.,TRBV10-3,TRBJ1-6,CAISGGSYNSPLHF
15,few,TRBV5-1,TRBJ2-3,CASSPSRQGPDTQYF
13,.,TRBV2,TRBJ2-7,CASRPGTDYEQYF
15,.,TRBV5-1,TRBJ2-5,CASSLARLAGETQYF
17,.,TRBV7-8,TRBJ1-2,CASSLRVPGLVNYGYTF
18,.,TRBV29-1,TRBJ2-7,CSVEGAASGGTLGYEQYF
16,once,TRBV5-1,TRBJ2-1,CASSLASGSIYNEQFF
13,few,TRBV30,TRBJ1-2,CAWSRGGAYGYTF
14,.,TRBV2,TRBJ1-1,CASREGLDRGQAFF
14,.,TRBV19,TRBJ1-2,CASRITRQERGYTF
14,.,TRBV28,TRBJ1-5,CASEGPGQHQPQHF
15,few,TRBV9,TRBJ2-7,CASSSYGTSGSEQYF
17,.,TRBV7-6,TRBJ2-3,CASSLMIPGQGTDTQYF
14,.,TRBV7-9,TRBJ1-5,CASSLGGLGQPQHF
13,few,TRBV30,TRBJ1-6,CAWDGTGNSPLHF
15,.,TRBV5-4,TRBJ2-2,CASTPTGGGSGELFF
15,.,TRBV29-1,TRBJ1-1,CSVVVRSPANPEAFF
13,.,TRBV29-1,TRBJ2-7,CSVEDRNPYEQYF
13,.,TRBV10-3,TRBJ2-7,CATLSASGYEQYF
13,.,TRBV29-1,TRBJ2-1,CSVAGRAGNEQFF
14,.,TRBV2,TRBJ2-1,CALKAASGGDEQFF
12,few,TRBV28,TRBJ2-1,CASRSPGDEQFF
12,.,TRBV6-1,TRBJ1-6,CASSEAPRQVHF